This T cell receptor (beta chain) was captured by sequencing in a study of blood T cells in healthy people across ages. Study at large: Per every two T cells, about one barcoded beta molecule was captured by template switching.

The germline CDR1 and CDR2 sequences are SGHTA and FQGNSA. The CDR3 runs 16 residues. As for this clonotype: Its antigen is unidentified.

Study outcomes and limitations: Higher naive T cell percentage went strongly together with higher TCR beta diversity. Diversity estimates from one million T cells were considered underestimates.

Through a sample-barcoded 5' primer and a J-beta primer mix, a second PCR was run for roughly 7 to 12 cycles. TCRdb independently ran MiXCR on the 5' RACE reads; one entry per CDR3 protein. This sample has 790,000 or so distinct CDR3 sequences, with around 50% found just once. Total RNA, at least 5.5 micrograms per sample, came from PBMCs. The chain employs TRBV7-2 and TRBJ2-1; D is unclear. The closer fit of TRBJ2-7 to the DNA end suggests the J call may be wrong. This sequence was found in a man at least 80 years old in good health. Input material: blood. The CDR3, as DNA: TGTGCCAGCAGCTTAGGCACCCTAGGGTCCTACAATGAGCAGTACTTC. Amino acid sequence: CASSLGTLGSYNEQYF.